One and the same sample provided the 30 T cell receptor beta chains below, sequenced in a study of beta chain features in type 1 diabetes. The investigators reverse transcribed all of the isolated RNA, so they sequenced expressed TCRB transcripts. The protocol was immunoSEQ multiplex PCR, while the TCRdb copy is restricted to in-frame clones and leaves out a portion. The table lists a few hundred thousand clones, 25% to 30% of them singletons, with 3.5% to 4.5% in the top ten. The sequenced material came from central memory CD4+ T cells from blood. The source of these receptors is a man in his thirties or forties in good health.

A few counts support this clone. CDR3 sequence (DNA): TGTGCCTGGAGTGTACAGGTAGCGGGAGGAACACGTGTCAGCTCCTACAATGAGCAGTTCTTC. Translation gives CAWSVQVAGGTRVSSYNEQFF. The chain employs TRBV30 and TRBJ2-1, with 10 bases matching TRBD2. Trimming took 0 bases from V and 0 from J; bases not matched to a gene: 17. Germline V CDR1 and CDR2: GTSNPN, SVGIG (reference sequence). The CDR3 sequence is 21 residues long.

Note on this clone: Additional DNA sequences in this sample encode the identical CDR3. The chain combines TRBV2 with TRBJ1-2; 8 nucleotides agree with TRBD1. V lost 7 bases and J lost 7; bases outside the gene matches: 8. Germline CDR1 SNHLY, CDR2 FYNNEI. This CDR3 has 13 residues. CDR3 bases: TGTGCCAGCAAAAGAATACAGGGGGGTGGCTACACCTTC. Translated, it gives CASKRIQGGGYTF.

CDR3 DNA sequence: TGTGCCTGGAGTCCCTACTGGGGTGAGCAGTTCTTC. Translating gives CAWSPYWGEQFF. The chain carries TRBV30 and TRBJ2-1; D gene unclear. Germline assignment: CDR1 GTSNPN and CDR2 SVGIG (reference sequence). V shed 2 bases and J shed 9 bases, with 11 bases lying between them. This CDR3 spans 12 amino acids. Supplemented by reference TRBV30 and TRBJ2-1, the full variable domain reads SQTIHQWPATLVQPVGSPLSLECTVEGTSNPNLYWYRQAAGRGLQLLFYSVGIGQISSEVPQNLSASRPQDRQFILSSKKLLLSDSGFYLCAWSPYWGEQFFGPGTRLTVL.

The rearrangement uses TRBV5-1 and TRBJ2-3, with TRBD2 matching over 11 bases. With V trimmed by 3 bases and J by 0 bases, 3 bases remained unmatched. The CDR3 length is 16 residues. The germline V gene has CDR1 SGHRS and CDR2 YFSETQ. The CDR3, as DNA: TGCGCCAGCAGCTCTAGACTAGCGGGGAGCACAGATACGCAGTATTTT. As protein: CASSSRLAGSTDTQYF.

This chain joins TRBV27 and TRBJ1-6; 7 positions match TRBD1. Unmatched junction bases numbered 11, after V lost 8 bases and J lost 10 bases. This CDR3 has 14 residues. CDR1 and CDR2 (germline): MNHEY, SMNVEV (reference sequence). The CDR3: CASRGGTEGSPLHF. For the CDR3, the DNA is TGTGCCAGCCGGGGAGGGACAGAGGGGTCACCCCTCCACTTT.

The chain employs TRBV11-2 and TRBJ2-7; D remains unclear. CDR3 length: 16 residues. Per the germline V gene, CDR1 is SGHAT and CDR2 is FQNNGV. The V end lost 5 bases, the J end lost 4 bases, and 21 bases lay between the germline ends. The CDR3 DNA sequence: TGTGCCAGCAGCGCCATATTGGCGAGCTACTCTTACGAGCAGTACTTC. As protein: CASSAILASYSYEQYF.

This clone appeared many times. The chain couples TRBV29-1 to TRBJ2-4, with TRBD1 matching 8 bases. Germline V CDR1 and CDR2: SQVTM, ANQGSEA. The CDR3 spans 17 residues. The trim removed 7 bases at V and 0 bases at J, leaving 14 bases unmatched. The CDR3, as DNA: TGCAGCGCTAGGACAGGGAATCCCCTGATAGCCAAAAACATTCAGTACTTC. It yields the protein CSARTGNPLIAKNIQYF. The full variable domain, its missing parts supplied by reference TRBV29-1 and TRBJ2-4, is SAVISQKPSRDICQRGTSLTIQCQVDSQVTMMFWYRQQPGQSLTLIATANQGSEATYESGFVIDKFPISRPNLTFSTLTVSNMSPEDSSIYLCSARTGNPLIAKNIQYFGAGTRLSVL.

This sequence joins TRBV7-2 and TRBJ2-7, with 9 bases lining up with TRBD2. The V gene end was trimmed by 5 bases and the J gene end by 8 bases; junction bases not matched to a gene: 7. The germline CDR1 and CDR2 sequences are SGHTA and FQGNSA. This CDR3 spans 13 amino acids. The CDR3 DNA is TGTGCCAGCAGCAGTAGCGGGAGAGAACAGCAGTACTTC. Translating gives CASSSSGREQQYF.

CDR3 protein: CALAGDPPSYEQYF. Here the CDR3 DNA reads TGTGCATTGGCGGGAGACCCACCTTCCTACGAGCAGTACTTC. The rearrangement links TRBV28 to TRBJ2-7; TRBD2 matches 7 bases. CDR3 size: 14 residues. Germline values: CDR1 MDHEN, CDR2 SYDVKM.

The rearrangement uses TRBV5-4 and TRBJ2-5; 8 bases map to TRBD1. The germline V gene has CDR1 SGHNT and CDR2 YYREEE (reference sequence). The CDR3 extends over 15 amino acids. The ends lost 3 bases at V and 5 bases at J; junction bases unmatched: 9. Here the CDR3 reads CASSSPRGRDETQYF. CDR3 nucleotides: TGTGCCAGCAGCTCCCCCAGGGGGCGAGATGAGACCCAGTACTTC.

The chain links TRBV7-2 to TRBJ2-1, with 14 bases identical to TRBD2. CDR3 size: 16 residues. Germline-derived CDR1 and CDR2 are SGHTA and FQGNSA. The J segment lost 7 bases and the V segment lost 4 bases, leaving 6 bases of the junction unmatched. As DNA, the CDR3 is TGTGCCAGCAGCTCTCGGCGGACTAGCGGGGGGAATGAGCAGTTCTTC. Translated: CASSSRRTSGGNEQFF. The full variable domain, with the rest looked up from reference TRBV7-2 and TRBJ2-1, is GAGVSQSPSNKVTEKGKDVELRCDPISGHTALYWYRQSLGQGLEFLIYFQGNSAPDKSGLPSDRFSAERTGGSVSTLTIQRTQQEDSAVYLCASSSRRTSGGNEQFFGPGTRLTVL.

This chain joins TRBV7-9 and TRBJ1-6; no clear D. The germline V gene has CDR1 SEHNR and CDR2 FQNEAQ (reference sequence). Trimming stripped 2 bases from V and 15 bases from J, with 14 bases between. The CDR3 is made up of 13 amino acids. The CDR3, as DNA: TGTGCCAGCAGCTTAAATGCGAATCTAAACCTCCACTTT. This codes for CASSLNANLNLHF.

The chain is built from TRBV15 and TRBJ1-2, with a weak D call TRBD1 (6 bases). CDR1 and CDR2 from the germline V gene are LNHNV and YYDKDF (reference sequence). Trimming shortened V by 0 bases and J by 8 bases, and 16 bases separated the two germline ends. CDR3 length: 15 amino acids. For the CDR3, the DNA is TGTGCCACCAGCAGAGATCACAGGGAACTCGGAGGCTACACCTTC. It codes for CATSRDHRELGGYTF.

This clone has at least ten counts. The J gene is TRBJ2-1, the V gene TRBV13; no clear D. The CDR3 contains 13 residues. V dropped 2 bases and J dropped 15 bases, with 17 bases sitting between them. Germline V lookup: CDR1 PRHDT, CDR2 FYEKMQ (reference sequence). Written as DNA, the CDR3 is TGTGCCAGCAGCTTACTCAGTGGCACCCCCCCGTTCTTC. Amino acids: CASSLLSGTPPFF.

This chain joins TRBV4-2 and TRBJ2-3; 8 nucleotides line up with TRBD2. This CDR3 is 15 amino acids long. The V gene's germline CDR1 is LGHNA and CDR2 YNFKEQ. Trimming removed 1 base from V and 7 bases from J; junction bases left unmatched: 7. The CDR3: CASSQGGSGENTQYF. Here the CDR3 DNA reads TGTGCCAGCAGCCAAGGAGGTAGCGGGGAGAATACGCAGTATTTT.

The rearrangement links TRBV20-1 to TRBJ1-1, with D uncertain. Germline-derived CDR1 and CDR2 are DFQATT and SNEGSKA (reference sequence). The CDR3 has 11 residues. CDR3 loop: CNTNANTEAFF. The CDR3 region has the DNA TGCAACACCAACGCGAACACTGAAGCTTTCTTT.

This clone has a handful of counts. The chain combines TRBV30 with TRBJ1-2; a possible D gene is TRBD1 (6 bases). Germline loops: CDR1 GTSNPN, CDR2 SVGIG (reference sequence). This CDR3 has 13 amino acids. V lost 2 bases, J lost 2 bases, and 9 bases lay in between. CDR3 amino acids: CAWSKQGNYGYTF. The CDR3 nucleotides read TGTGCCTGGAGTAAACAGGGAAACTATGGCTACACCTTC.

This clone was counted between two and nine times. The rearrangement uses TRBV11-2 and TRBJ2-5; unclear D gene. The CDR3 is made up of 12 amino acids. V dropped 8 bases and J dropped 5 bases, with 12 bases sitting between them. Germline V lookup: CDR1 SGHAT, CDR2 FQNNGV. The CDR3 loop is CASSQSLETQYF. CDR3 nucleotides: TGTGCCAGCTCTCAATCCCTGGAGACCCAGTACTTC.

The chain has TRBV11-3 and TRBJ1-1; possibly TRBD1 for D (6 bases). Trimming cost V 5 bases and J 1 base, with 11 bases left between them. The CDR3 sequence is 14 residues long. Germline loops: CDR1 SGHNT, CDR2 YENEEA. CDR3 amino acids: CASSLRGRNTEAFF. For the CDR3, the DNA is TGTGCCAGCAGCCTCAGGGGCAGGAACACTGAAGCTTTCTTT.

This clone was observed many times. At one of its ends the junction is not consistent with the germline gene, which may arise from a read error. The chain has TRBV6-1 and TRBJ2-3; D is possibly TRBD1 (5 bases). Germline V gene lookup returns CDR1 MNHNS and CDR2 SASEGT. The CDR3 has 15 residues. This chain's CDR3 is CTSSEEVAGLDTQYF. DNA for the CDR3: TGTACCAGCAGTGAAGAGGTAGCAGGGTTAGATACGCAGTATTTT.

The chain couples TRBV10-3 to TRBJ1-2; 8 nucleotides agree with TRBD1. Germline-derived CDR1 and CDR2 are ENHRY and SYGVKD. J was trimmed by 7 bases and V by 4 bases; bases with no gene match: 5. The CDR3 covers 13 residues. In DNA form, the CDR3 reads TGTGCCATCAGTGGTCGGGACAGGCCTGGCTACACCTTC. Amino acids: CAISGRDRPGYTF.

This clone was counted only a few times. The gene calls are TRBV6-6 and TRBJ2-7, with 7 positions matching TRBD2. The junction had 11 bases not matched to a gene; V was cut back by 6 bases and J by 6 bases. Germline lookup yields CDR1 MNHNY and CDR2 SVGAGI (reference sequence). This CDR3 is 14 amino acids long. The CDR3 DNA reads as TGTGCCAGCAGCTGGGAGGGAGCGTCTGGCGAGCAGTACTTC. It yields the protein CASSWEGASGEQYF.

This chain uses TRBV2 with TRBJ2-7, with TRBD2 matching 9 bases. Germline trimming cut 6 bases from V and 3 bases from J; bases unmatched to any gene: 15. This CDR3 contains 17 residues. Germline V gives CDR1 SNHLY, CDR2 FYNNEI. CDR3 nucleotide sequence: TGTGCCAGCAGCGACGGCGAAGGACTAGCGATATTCTACGAGCAGTACTTC. This sequence encodes CASSDGEGLAIFYEQYF.

This clone has more than one count but fewer than ten. The chain couples TRBV18 to TRBJ2-6; weak D call: TRBD2 (6 bases). The CDR3 covers 15 residues. Germline V gene data show CDR1 as KGHSH and CDR2 as LQKENI. V lost 1 base and J 2 bases, leaving 6 bases between the germline ends. The DNA of the CDR3 is TGTGCCAGCTCACCACGGGGGGCTGGGGCCAACGTCCTGACTTTC. The encoded protein is CASSPRGAGANVLTF.

The V gene is TRBV9, the J gene TRBJ2-4, with 7 bases fitting TRBD1. The CDR3 totals 13 residues. Germline V gene sequence: CDR1 SGDLS, CDR2 YYNGEE. Unmatched junction bases numbered 7, after V lost 4 bases and J lost 9 bases. The CDR3 DNA follows: TGTGCCAGCAGCCGAGAGGGGGCGGGCATTCAGTACTTC. It translates to CASSREGAGIQYF.

On this clone itself: Other DNA variants within this sample encode the same CDR3. The chain employs TRBV7-9 and TRBJ2-1; weak D call: TRBD2 (6 bases). V dropped 5 bases and J dropped 0 bases, with 8 bases sitting between them. Looked up from germline, CDR1 is SEHNR and CDR2 is FQNEAQ (reference sequence). The CDR3 loop spans 14 amino acids. The chain's CDR3 is CASSPGSSYNEQFF. DNA for the CDR3: TGTGCCAGCAGCCCCGGGAGCTCCTACAATGAGCAGTTCTTC.

In this sample, this clone turned up once. This chain joins TRBV7-2 and TRBJ2-2, with TRBD2 identical over 7 bases. The CDR3 spans 14 residues. V lost 6 bases, J lost 4 bases, and 5 bases stayed unmatched. Germline CDR1 SGHTA, CDR2 FQGNSA. CDR3 nucleotide sequence: TGTGCCAGCAGGCCTAGCGGACTCACCGGGGAGCTGTTTTTT. Protein: CASRPSGLTGELFF.

The chain links TRBV7-2 to TRBJ2-3; the match to TRBD2 covers 8 bases. This CDR3 comprises 14 residues. J lost 9 bases, V lost 1 base, and 6 bases had no gene match. Per the germline V gene, CDR1 is SGHTA and CDR2 is FQGNSA. The CDR3 spells CASSLGGLAGTQYF. The CDR3 nucleotides read TGTGCCAGCAGCTTAGGGGGATTAGCGGGAACGCAGTATTTT.

This clone was observed many times. V is TRBV30 and J is TRBJ1-5, with no clear D. The CDR3 contains 13 residues. Trimming left V 8 bases short and J 4 bases short, with 15 bases between. In germline, CDR1 is GTSNPN, CDR2 SVGIG (reference sequence). The CDR3 protein is CAHHCGPNQPQHF. The CDR3, as DNA: TGTGCCCATCATTGCGGGCCGAATCAGCCCCAGCATTTT.

The rearrangement links TRBV5-4 to TRBJ1-1; D not certain. V was pared by 1 base and J by 2 bases, with 9 bases between. Germline V gives CDR1 SGHNT, CDR2 YYREEE (reference sequence). CDR3 length: 14 amino acids. The CDR3 bases are TGTGCCAGCAGCTTGTCGCGGGAAAACACTGAAGCTTTCTTT. Its protein product is CASSLSRENTEAFF. The full variable domain, completed using reference TRBV5-4 and TRBJ1-1, is ETGVTQSPTHLIKTRGQQVTLRCSSQSGHNTVSWYQQALGQGPQFIFQYYREEENGRGNFPPRFSGLQFPNYSSELNVNALELDDSALYLCASSLSRENTEAFFGQGTRLTVV.